This T cell receptor (beta chain) was recovered during a study of identical twins. The CDR3 totals 14 residues. Germline V gene data show CDR1 as SGHKS and CDR2 as YYEKEE (reference sequence). With 4 bases removed from V and 5 bases from J, the gap between germline ends came to 16 bases. Study-wide results and limits: Cord blood beta clonotypes that were abundant carried fewer insertions, and memory repertoires showed no such trend. Beta out-of-frame sequences displayed a weaker excess of sharing between twins.

Concerning this clonotype: The antigen remains unidentified.

With template switching, a universal primer site was added, and the cDNA carried unique molecular identifiers. TCRdb recomputed calls from the 5' RACE reads with MiXCR, one row per CDR3 protein. This sample has some 190,000 distinct CDR3 sequences, with 15% to 20% found just once. The same specimen was also included in a second study, on T cells expressing NK-cell markers. Per that paper: The authors sequenced eight donors, of whom seven were HCMV-seropositive and one was seronegative.

The chain couples TRBV5-5 to TRBJ2-7; possibly TRBD1 or TRBD2 for D (6 bases each). The sequenced sample consisted of CD8+ T cells sorted from blood. This clonotype originated in a woman under 30 in good health. Here the CDR3 reads CASSGGGGADEQYF. The CDR3 DNA reads TGTGCCAGCAGCGGTGGAGGGGGTGCCGACGAGCAGTACTTC.